The 10 T cell receptor beta chains below were found in one sample sequenced in a study of cytomegalovirus exposure and HLA in healthy donors. The PCR had 60 Vbeta and 13 Jbeta primers. The table came from immunoSEQ multiplex PCR; TCRdb's copy has only in-frame clones and leaves some out. The repertoire holds around 110,000 clones, with around 81% as singletons. The specimen was PBMCs. These receptor sequences come from a woman aged 25 to 39 in good health and CMV-seronegative.

The J gene is TRBJ1-4, the V gene TRBV7-2, with 8 bases lining up with TRBD1. J gave up 7 bases and V 1 base, and 11 bases lay outside the gene matches. This CDR3 has 17 residues. Germline V gene sequence: CDR1 SGHTA, CDR2 FQGNSA. The CDR3 loop is CASSLGPQGTGGEKLFF. CDR3 nucleotide sequence: TGTGCCAGCAGCTTAGGACCCCAAGGGACAGGTGGTGAAAAACTGTTTTTT.

The rearrangement links TRBV27 to TRBJ2-5; 10 nucleotides align to TRBD2. The CDR3 runs to 19 residues. Trimming removed 6 bases from V and 4 bases from J; junction bases left unmatched: 20. Germline loops: CDR1 MNHEY, CDR2 SMNVEV (reference sequence). The CDR3 is CASRPGLAASGSQGETQYF. In DNA form, the CDR3 reads TGTGCCAGCAGACCGGGTTTAGCGGCTAGCGGGAGTCAGGGAGAGACCCAGTACTTC.

The chain carries TRBV4-2 and TRBJ2-7; TRBD1 matches 9 bases. J lost 2 bases, V lost 3 bases, and 2 bases had no gene match. Germline V gene data show CDR1 as LGHNA and CDR2 as YNFKEQ. CDR3 length: 14 amino acids. The CDR3 DNA sequence: TGTGCCAGCAGCCAGAGGGACAGGGCCTACGAGCAGTACTTC. Translated: CASSQRDRAYEQYF.

The chain is built from TRBV5-1 and TRBJ2-1, with D perhaps TRBD1 (5 bases). The CDR3 has 15 amino acids. Trimming shortened V by 4 bases and J by 1 base, and 12 bases separated the two germline ends. Germline loops: CDR1 SGHRS, CDR2 YFSETQ. Here the CDR3 reads CASSQIAGSYNEQFF. The CDR3 bases are TGCGCCAGCAGCCAGATAGCAGGGTCCTACAATGAGCAGTTCTTC.

The rearrangement uses TRBV5-6 and TRBJ1-2; D is unclear. V was trimmed by 1 base and J by 6 bases, leaving 7 bases between them. The germline gives CDR1 SGHDT, CDR2 YYEEEE. There are 12 residues in the CDR3. CDR3 loop: CASSLRFDGYTF. CDR3 sequence (DNA): TGTGCCAGCAGCTTGCGGTTCGATGGCTACACCTTC. Supplemented by reference TRBV5-6 and TRBJ1-2, the full variable domain reads DAGVTQSPTHLIKTRGQQVTLRCSPKSGHDTVSWYQQALGQGPQFIFQYYEEEERQRGNFPDRFSGHQFPNYSSELNVNALLLGDSALYLCASSLRFDGYTFGSGTRLTVV.

The chain employs TRBV7-9 and TRBJ1-2; TRBD1 might be the D (5 bases). From germline, CDR1 is SEHNR and CDR2 FQNEAQ (reference sequence). This CDR3 is 13 amino acids long. V shed 0 bases and J shed 8 bases, with 10 bases lying between them. CDR3 loop: CASSLATEGGYTF. Here the CDR3 DNA reads TGTGCCAGCAGCTTAGCGACAGAAGGGGGCTACACCTTC. Full variable domain (outside the CDR3, taken from reference TRBV7-9 and TRBJ1-2): DTGVSQNPRHKITKRGQNVTFRCDPISEHNRLYWYRQTLGQGPEFLTYFQNEAQLEKSRLLSDRFSAERPKGSFSTLEIQRTEQGDSAMYLCASSLATEGGYTFGSGTRLTVV.

The chain employs TRBV5-4 and TRBJ2-5, with TRBD1 identical over 11 bases. Unmatched junction bases numbered 17, after V lost 5 bases and J lost 5 bases. The CDR3 has 18 residues. Germline assignment: CDR1 SGHNT and CDR2 YYREEE (reference sequence). This CDR3 is CASSSYRWTGGDRETQYF. CDR3 coding DNA: TGTGCCAGCAGTTCTTATCGTTGGACAGGGGGCGATAGGGAGACCCAGTACTTC.

J is TRBJ1-5 and V is TRBV15; no clear D gene. The CDR3 spans 14 residues. Germline V lookup: CDR1 LNHNV, CDR2 YYDKDF (reference sequence). V lost 3 bases, J lost 1 base, and 7 bases lay in between. The CDR3: CATSSDGSNQPQHF. CDR3 nucleotides: TGTGCCACCAGCAGTGACGGGAGCAATCAGCCCCAGCATTTT.

CDR3 protein: CASRWGRADTQYF. The CDR3 DNA follows: TGTGCCAGCAGGTGGGGGCGCGCAGATACGCAGTATTTT. The rearrangement joins TRBV7-2 to TRBJ2-3; perhaps TRBD1 as D (6 bases). The ends were cut back, 6 bases at V and 4 bases at J, with 11 bases in the middle. The CDR3 length is 13 residues. Looked up from germline, CDR1 is SGHTA and CDR2 is FQGNSA. Drawing the rest from reference TRBV7-2 and TRBJ2-3, the complete variable domain is GAGVSQSPSNKVTEKGKDVELRCDPISGHTALYWYRQSLGQGLEFLIYFQGNSAPDKSGLPSDRFSAERTGGSVSTLTIQRTQQEDSAVYLCASRWGRADTQYFGPGTRLTVL.

This chain joins TRBV19 and TRBJ2-5, with D unclear. Trimming cost V 5 bases and J 0 bases, with 10 bases left between them. The CDR3 consists of 14 residues. Germline CDR1 reads LNHDA; CDR2 reads SQIVND (reference sequence). CDR3 loop: CASSVIADQETQYF. The DNA of the CDR3 is TGTGCCAGTAGTGTGATCGCGGACCAAGAGACCCAGTACTTC.